One sample yielded the 17 T cell receptor beta chains listed below, sequenced in a study of T cells in localized non-small cell lung cancer. Produced via immunoSEQ multiplex PCR; TCRdb's table is partial and in-frame only. The table records around 17,000 clones, about 90% of them present only once. The material sequenced was peripheral blood mononuclear cells, taken before any cancer treatment. All receptors derive from a woman aged 40-69 years with stage III lung adenocarcinoma.

The chain recombines TRBV2 with TRBJ2-5; possibly TRBD1 for D (6 bases). Germline V gives CDR1 SNHLY, CDR2 FYNNEI. The CDR3 runs 13 residues. V was clipped by 5 bases and J by 3 bases, with 10 bases between them. The DNA of the CDR3 is TGTGCCAGCAGTACCAGGGGAAAAGAGACCCAGTACTTC. Its translation: CASSTRGKETQYF.

The rearrangement links TRBV6-1 to TRBJ1-4; no clear D. CDR3 size: 13 residues. Trimming cost V 7 bases and J 4 bases, with 10 bases left between them. Per the germline V gene, CDR1 is MNHNS and CDR2 is SASEGT. This CDR3 reads CASTQWVNEKLFF. CDR3 in DNA: TGTGCCAGCACCCAGTGGGTTAATGAAAAACTGTTTTTT.

This rearrangement joins TRBV5-1 to TRBJ1-3; D is unresolved. The CDR3 spans 14 residues. In germline, CDR1 is SGHRS, CDR2 YFSETQ. V lost 0 bases and J lost 1, with 5 bases in between. The CDR3 region has the DNA TGCGCCAGCAGCTTGGGGGGATCTGGAAACACCATATATTTT. Translated, it gives CASSLGGSGNTIYF.

The chain employs TRBV6-5 and TRBJ2-7, with TRBD2 as a possible D gene (6 bases). The CDR3 length is 15 residues. Trimming left V 4 bases short and J 1 base short, with 14 bases between. CDR1 is MNHEY, CDR2 SVGAGI, per germline. The CDR3 DNA sequence: TGTGCCAGCAGTTCCCCGGGACTCGGATCCTACGAGCAGTACTTC. Translated, it gives CASSSPGLGSYEQYF.

The rearrangement uses TRBV5-6 and TRBJ2-2; the match to TRBD2 covers 10 bases. Germline V gene lookup returns CDR1 SGHDT and CDR2 YYEEEE. Germline trimming cut 3 bases from V and 3 bases from J; bases unmatched to any gene: 5. The CDR3 runs 16 residues. The CDR3 DNA reads as TGTGCCAGCAGCTCTAGCGGGAGAGGGGACACCGGGGAGCTGTTTTTT. Translating it yields CASSSSGRGDTGELFF.

The genes are TRBV19 and TRBJ1-6; no definite D call. The germline V gene encodes CDR1 LNHDA and CDR2 SQIVND (reference sequence). CDR3 length: 15 residues. The V end lost 7 bases, the J end lost 6 bases, and 16 bases lay between the germline ends. This CDR3 is CASTTIEGGNSPLHF. CDR3 nucleotide sequence: TGTGCCAGTACCACGATCGAAGGAGGTAATTCACCCCTCCACTTT.

V is TRBV2 and J is TRBJ2-2; the match to TRBD2 covers 7 bases. In germline, CDR1 is SNHLY, CDR2 FYNNEI. The CDR3 has 17 amino acids. With V trimmed by 1 base and J by 5 bases, 10 bases remained unmatched. CDR3 sequence: CASSEGRSGEGTGELFF. CDR3 in DNA: TGTGCCAGCAGTGAAGGGCGGAGCGGGGAGGGTACCGGGGAGCTGTTTTTT.

J is TRBJ2-5 and V is TRBV10-3, with 14 bases that match TRBD2. This CDR3 is built from 16 residues. The germline V gene encodes CDR1 ENHRY and CDR2 SYGVKD. The trim removed 6 bases at V and 2 bases at J, leaving 5 bases unmatched. The CDR3 is CAIRAGTSGGQETQYF. The CDR3 nucleotides read TGTGCCATCAGGGCCGGGACTAGCGGGGGACAAGAGACCCAGTACTTC.

The rearrangement uses TRBV6-5 and TRBJ2-5; 8 bases line up with TRBD1. V shed 4 bases and J 1 base; nucleotides not matched to a gene: 2. Germline-derived CDR1 and CDR2 are MNHEY and SVGAGI. There are 14 residues in the CDR3. The CDR3, as DNA: TGTGCCAGCAGTTCGACAGGGGCCCAAGAGACCCAGTACTTC. This sequence encodes CASSSTGAQETQYF.

This sequence joins TRBV2 and TRBJ1-2; no firm D call. Germline loops: CDR1 SNHLY, CDR2 FYNNEI. This CDR3 comprises 10 residues. Trimming stripped 8 bases from V and 6 bases from J, with 7 bases between. The CDR3 loop is CASVGNGYTF. The CDR3 DNA sequence: TGTGCCAGCGTGGGGAATGGCTACACCTTC.

The chain carries TRBV9 and TRBJ2-5; TRBD2 matches 9 bases. Germline V lookup: CDR1 SGDLS, CDR2 YYNGEE. The CDR3 has 23 amino acids. V lost 4 bases to trimming and J lost 5 bases; unmatched junction nucleotides: 33. CDR3 coding DNA: TGTGCCAGCAGCACCTTAAGGGAGGATTGGGAGTTTATAGTAGCGGGAGAACGGGAGACCCAGTACTTC. This gives the protein CASSTLREDWEFIVAGERETQYF.

V usage is TRBV7-2 and J usage is TRBJ2-5, with 11 bases that match TRBD1. The V gene's germline CDR1 is SGHTA and CDR2 FQGNSA. This CDR3 comprises 16 residues. V shed 5 bases, J shed 4 bases, and the junction held 9 bases outside the gene matches. This CDR3 reads CASSDRTGTGGETQYF. The CDR3 coding sequence is TGTGCCAGCAGCGACCGAACCGGGACAGGGGGAGAGACCCAGTACTTC.

This clone was seen only once. The gene calls are TRBV27 and TRBJ1-1; no reliable D call. CDR1 and CDR2 from the germline V gene are MNHEY and SMNVEV (reference sequence). V was trimmed by 4 bases and J by 0 bases, leaving 12 bases between them. CDR3 length: 15 amino acids. The CDR3 region is CASSWEGSLNTEAFF. The DNA of the CDR3 is TGTGCCAGCAGTTGGGAGGGCAGCCTGAACACTGAAGCTTTCTTT.

The rearrangement links TRBV30 to TRBJ2-3; 9 nucleotides align to TRBD1. The germline CDR1 and CDR2 sequences are GTSNPN and SVGIG (reference sequence). V gave up 1 base and J gave up 4 bases; unmatched junction bases: 6. There are 15 residues in the CDR3. The CDR3 DNA sequence: TGTGCCTGGAGTGGGCGGACAGGGGAGGCAGATACGCAGTATTTT. It translates to CAWSGRTGEADTQYF.

This chain links TRBV6-5 with TRBJ2-7; TRBD1 matches at 8 bases. V shed 5 bases and J 6 bases; nucleotides not matched to a gene: 3. Germline V CDR1 and CDR2: MNHEY, SVGAGI. The CDR3 is 12 residues long. CDR3 sequence: CASSQTGAEQYF. CDR3 nucleotide sequence: TGTGCCAGCAGTCAGACAGGGGCCGAGCAGTACTTC.

This rearrangement joins TRBV5-1 to TRBJ2-5; TRBD1 aligns across 7 bases. Germline loops: CDR1 SGHRS, CDR2 YFSETQ. V dropped 4 bases and J dropped 0; count of bases not matched to a gene: 6. The CDR3 contains 15 residues. The CDR3 DNA reads as TGCGCCAGCAGCCCGGGACAGCGGTACCAAGAGACCCAGTACTTC. Translation: CASSPGQRYQETQYF.

V usage is TRBV5-5 and J usage is TRBJ2-3; D is uncertain. CDR1 is SGHKS and CDR2 is YYEKEE in the germline V gene (reference sequence). V lost 4 bases, J lost 5 bases, and 17 bases lay in between. There are 15 residues in the CDR3. The CDR3 region has the DNA TGTGCCAGCAGCCTAGGCTGGGTAGGGCAAGATACGCAGTATTTT. This codes for CASSLGWVGQDTQYF. Using reference TRBV5-5 and TRBJ2-3 for the parts outside the CDR3, the full variable domain is DAGVTQSPTHLIKTRGQQVTLRCSPISGHKSVSWYQQVLGQGPQFIFQYYEKEERGRGNFPDRFSARQFPNYSSELNVNALLLGDSALYLCASSLGWVGQDTQYFGPGTRLTVL.